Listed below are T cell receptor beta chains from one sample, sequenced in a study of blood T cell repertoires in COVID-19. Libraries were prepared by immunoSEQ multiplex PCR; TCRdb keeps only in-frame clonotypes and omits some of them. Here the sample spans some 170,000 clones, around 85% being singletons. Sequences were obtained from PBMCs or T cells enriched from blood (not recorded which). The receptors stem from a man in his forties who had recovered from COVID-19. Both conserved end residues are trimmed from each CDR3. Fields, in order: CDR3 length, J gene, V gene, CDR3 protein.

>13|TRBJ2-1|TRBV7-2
ASSWPGLAYNEQF
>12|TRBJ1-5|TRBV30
AWSSNRFNQPQH
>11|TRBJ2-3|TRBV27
ASSFISTDTQY
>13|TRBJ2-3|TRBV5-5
ASSLWDRSTDTQY
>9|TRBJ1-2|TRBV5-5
ASGAALRYT
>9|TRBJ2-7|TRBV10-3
AISDNLEQY
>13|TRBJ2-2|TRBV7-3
ASSPGIRNTGELF
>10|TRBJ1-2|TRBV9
ASSLARDGYT
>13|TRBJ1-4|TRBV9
ASSVDIRAYEKLF
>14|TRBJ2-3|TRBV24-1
ATSVPSGGVTDTQY
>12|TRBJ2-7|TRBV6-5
ASSYRDTFHEQY
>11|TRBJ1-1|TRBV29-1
SVRSGVNTEAF
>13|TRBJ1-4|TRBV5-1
ASSFYGTVNEKLF
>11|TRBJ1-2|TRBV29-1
SVEENRNYGYT
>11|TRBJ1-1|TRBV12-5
ASGLDTYTEAF
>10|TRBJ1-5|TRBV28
ASSFPTGTQH
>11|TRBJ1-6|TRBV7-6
ASSSDRNSPLH
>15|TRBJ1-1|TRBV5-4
ASSSPGGNQMNTEAF
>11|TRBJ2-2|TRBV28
ASFGSVAGELF
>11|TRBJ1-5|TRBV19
ASSTNENQPQH
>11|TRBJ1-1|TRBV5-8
ASSHTGLPEAF
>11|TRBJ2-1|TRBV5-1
ASRLVRKNEQF
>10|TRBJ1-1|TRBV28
ASTRSGTEAF
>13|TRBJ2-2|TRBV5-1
ASSLGQGLTGELF
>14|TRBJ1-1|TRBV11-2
ASSLEWGQKNTEAF
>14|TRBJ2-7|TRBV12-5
ASGLGLLGAVDEQY
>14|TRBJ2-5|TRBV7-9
ASSRLAGRAQETQY
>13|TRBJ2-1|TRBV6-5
ASKASGGTYNEQF
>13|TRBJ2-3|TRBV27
ASRYLAGGPDTQY
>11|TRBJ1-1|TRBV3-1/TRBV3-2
ASSQDGGRGAF
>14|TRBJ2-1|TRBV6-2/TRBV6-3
ASSYSAAGGENEQF
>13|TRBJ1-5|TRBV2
ASSDPEKHGWPQH
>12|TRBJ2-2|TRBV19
ASRPGLASGELF
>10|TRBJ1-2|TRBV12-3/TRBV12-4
ASSKLTDGYT
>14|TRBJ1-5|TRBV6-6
ASAVDSYNSNQPQH
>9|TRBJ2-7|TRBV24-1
ATSQGSEQY
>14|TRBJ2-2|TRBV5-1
ASSLGQGANTGELF
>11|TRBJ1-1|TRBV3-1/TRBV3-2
ASTLGGNTEAF
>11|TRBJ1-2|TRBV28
ASSLGQNYGYT
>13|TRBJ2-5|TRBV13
ASSLGLRGKETQY
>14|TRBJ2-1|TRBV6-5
ASSYQVTWTYNEQF
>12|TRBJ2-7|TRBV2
ASSDPGTTYEQY
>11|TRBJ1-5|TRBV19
ASGQGGNQPQH
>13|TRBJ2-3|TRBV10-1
ASSDSGSGTDTQY
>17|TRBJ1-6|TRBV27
ASSLYGTGADSYNSPLH
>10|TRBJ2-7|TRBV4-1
ASSQDPGKQY
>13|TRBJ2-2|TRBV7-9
ASSTTGLGTGELF
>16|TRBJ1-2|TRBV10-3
AISASLKQGTANYGYT
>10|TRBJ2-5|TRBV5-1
ASKGEEETQY
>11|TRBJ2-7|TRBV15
ATSRGSSYEQY
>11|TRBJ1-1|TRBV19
ASSIGGGTEAF
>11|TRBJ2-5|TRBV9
ASSEGLAQTQY
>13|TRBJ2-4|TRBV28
ASTPSQGSKNIQY
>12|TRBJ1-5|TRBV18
ASSSDGVNQPQH
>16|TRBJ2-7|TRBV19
ASSSKTSWGQASYEQY
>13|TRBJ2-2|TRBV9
ASNPSQFNTGELF
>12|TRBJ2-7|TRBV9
ASSSQSGGYEQY